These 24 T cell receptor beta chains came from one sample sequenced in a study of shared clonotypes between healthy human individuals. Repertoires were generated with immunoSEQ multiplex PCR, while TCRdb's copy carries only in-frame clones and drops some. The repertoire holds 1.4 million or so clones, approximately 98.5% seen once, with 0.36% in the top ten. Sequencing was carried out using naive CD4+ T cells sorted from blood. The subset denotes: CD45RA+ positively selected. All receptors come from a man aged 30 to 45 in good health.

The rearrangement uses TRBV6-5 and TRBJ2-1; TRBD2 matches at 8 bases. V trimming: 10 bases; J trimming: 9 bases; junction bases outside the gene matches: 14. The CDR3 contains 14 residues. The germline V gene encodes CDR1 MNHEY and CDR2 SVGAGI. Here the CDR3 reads CATIPAGREGEQFF. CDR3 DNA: TGTGCCACCATACCAGCCGGGAGGGAGGGTGAGCAGTTCTTC.

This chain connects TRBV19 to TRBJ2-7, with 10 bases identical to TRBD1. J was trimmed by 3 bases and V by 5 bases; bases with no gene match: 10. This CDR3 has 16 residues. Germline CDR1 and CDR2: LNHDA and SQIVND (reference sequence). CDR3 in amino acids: CASSGDRGTGYYEQYF. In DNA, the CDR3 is TGTGCCAGTAGTGGGGACAGGGGAACGGGATACTACGAGCAGTACTTC.

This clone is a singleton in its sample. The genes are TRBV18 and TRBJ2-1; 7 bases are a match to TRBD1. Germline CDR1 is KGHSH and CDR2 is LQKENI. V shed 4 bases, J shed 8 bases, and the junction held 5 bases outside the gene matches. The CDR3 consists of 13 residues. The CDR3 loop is CASSLRQGDEQFF. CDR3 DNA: TGTGCCAGCTCACTTCGACAGGGCGATGAGCAGTTCTTC.

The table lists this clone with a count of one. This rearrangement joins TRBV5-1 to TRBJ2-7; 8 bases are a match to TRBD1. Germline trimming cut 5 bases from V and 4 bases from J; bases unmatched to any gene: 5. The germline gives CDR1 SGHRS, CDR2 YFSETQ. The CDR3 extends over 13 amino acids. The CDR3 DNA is TGCGCCAGCAGGGGACAGGACACATACGAGCAGTACTTC. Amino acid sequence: CASRGQDTYEQYF.

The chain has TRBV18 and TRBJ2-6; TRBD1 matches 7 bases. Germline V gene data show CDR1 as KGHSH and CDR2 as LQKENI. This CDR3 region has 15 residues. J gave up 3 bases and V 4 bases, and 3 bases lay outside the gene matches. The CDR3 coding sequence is TGTGCCAGCTCACAGGGGGCAGTTGGGGCCAACGTCCTGACTTTC. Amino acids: CASSQGAVGANVLTF. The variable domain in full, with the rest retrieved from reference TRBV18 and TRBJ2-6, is NAGVMQNPRHLVRRRGQEARLRCSPMKGHSHVYWYRQLPEEGLKFMVYLQKENIIDESGMPKERFSAEFPKEGPSILRIQQVVRGDSAAYFCASSQGAVGANVLTFGAGSRLTVL.

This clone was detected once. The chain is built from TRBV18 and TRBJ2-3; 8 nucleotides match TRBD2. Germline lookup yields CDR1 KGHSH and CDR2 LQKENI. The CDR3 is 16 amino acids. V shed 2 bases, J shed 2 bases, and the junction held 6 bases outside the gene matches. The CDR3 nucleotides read TGTGCCAGCTCACCAAGAGCGGGAGCTGACACAGATACGCAGTATTTT. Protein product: CASSPRAGADTDTQYF.

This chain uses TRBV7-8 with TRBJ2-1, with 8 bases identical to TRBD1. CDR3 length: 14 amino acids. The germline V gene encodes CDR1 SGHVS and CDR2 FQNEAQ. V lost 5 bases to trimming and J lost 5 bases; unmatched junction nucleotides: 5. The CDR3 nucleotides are TGTGCCAGCAGCCAGGGACAGGTCAACAATGAGCAGTTCTTC. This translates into CASSQGQVNNEQFF.

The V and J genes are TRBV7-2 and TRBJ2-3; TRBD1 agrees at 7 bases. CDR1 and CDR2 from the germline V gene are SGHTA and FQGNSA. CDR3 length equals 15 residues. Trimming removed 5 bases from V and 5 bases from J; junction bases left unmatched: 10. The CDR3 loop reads CASSLGRQGIDTQYF. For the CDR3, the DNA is TGTGCCAGCAGCCTGGGAAGACAGGGAATAGATACGCAGTATTTT.

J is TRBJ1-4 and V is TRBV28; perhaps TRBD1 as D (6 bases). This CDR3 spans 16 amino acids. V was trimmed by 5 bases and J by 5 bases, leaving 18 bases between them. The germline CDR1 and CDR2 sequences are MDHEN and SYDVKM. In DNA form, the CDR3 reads TGTGCCAGCAGTCTTCGGCCGGGACACCTGAATGAAAAACTGTTTTTT. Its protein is CASSLRPGHLNEKLFF.

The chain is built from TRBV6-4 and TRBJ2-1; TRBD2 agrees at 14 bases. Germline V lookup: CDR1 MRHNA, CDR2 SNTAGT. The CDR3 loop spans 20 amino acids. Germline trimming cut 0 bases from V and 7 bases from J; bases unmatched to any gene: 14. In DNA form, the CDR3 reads TGTGCCAGCAGTGACTCGGCTACCCGACTAGCGGGAGGGCCGGGGAATGAGCAGTTCTTC. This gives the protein CASSDSATRLAGGPGNEQFF.

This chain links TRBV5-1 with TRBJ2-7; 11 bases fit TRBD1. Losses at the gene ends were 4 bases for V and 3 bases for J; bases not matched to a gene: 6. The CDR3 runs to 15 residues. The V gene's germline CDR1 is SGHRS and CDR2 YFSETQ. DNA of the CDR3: TGCGCCAGCAGCGGACATGGGACAGGGGGCTACGAGCAGTACTTC. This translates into CASSGHGTGGYEQYF. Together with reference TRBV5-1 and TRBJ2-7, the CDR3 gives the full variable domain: KAGVTQTPRYLIKTRGQQVTLSCSPISGHRSVSWYQQTPGQGLQFLFEYFSETQRNKGNFPGRFSGRQFSNSRSEMNVSTLELGDSALYLCASSGHGTGGYEQYFGPGTRLTVT.

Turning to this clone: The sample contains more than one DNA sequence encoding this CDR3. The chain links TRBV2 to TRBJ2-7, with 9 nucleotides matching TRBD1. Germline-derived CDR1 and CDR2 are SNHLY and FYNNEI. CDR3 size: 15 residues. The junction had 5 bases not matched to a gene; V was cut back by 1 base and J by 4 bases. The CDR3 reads CASSEGGQGWYEQYF. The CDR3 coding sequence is TGTGCCAGCAGTGAAGGGGGACAGGGATGGTACGAGCAGTACTTC.

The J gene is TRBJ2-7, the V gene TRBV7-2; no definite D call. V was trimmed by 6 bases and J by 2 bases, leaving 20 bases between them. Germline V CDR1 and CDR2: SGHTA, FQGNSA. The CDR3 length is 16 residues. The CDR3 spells CASSNPPGPQTYEQYF. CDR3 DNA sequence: TGTGCCAGCAGTAATCCCCCCGGGCCACAAACCTACGAGCAGTACTTC.

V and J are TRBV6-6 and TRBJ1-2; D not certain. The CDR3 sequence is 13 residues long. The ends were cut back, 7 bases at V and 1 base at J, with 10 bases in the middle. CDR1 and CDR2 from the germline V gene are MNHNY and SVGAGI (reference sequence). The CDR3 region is CASIFGSNYGYTF. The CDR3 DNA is TGTGCCAGCATTTTCGGCAGTAACTATGGCTACACCTTC.

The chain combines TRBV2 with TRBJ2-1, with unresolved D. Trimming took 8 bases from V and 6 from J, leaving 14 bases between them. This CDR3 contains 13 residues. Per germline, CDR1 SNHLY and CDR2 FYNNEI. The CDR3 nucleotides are TGTGCCAGCCAGCATAGCCAACCCAATGAGCAGTTCTTC. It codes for CASQHSQPNEQFF.

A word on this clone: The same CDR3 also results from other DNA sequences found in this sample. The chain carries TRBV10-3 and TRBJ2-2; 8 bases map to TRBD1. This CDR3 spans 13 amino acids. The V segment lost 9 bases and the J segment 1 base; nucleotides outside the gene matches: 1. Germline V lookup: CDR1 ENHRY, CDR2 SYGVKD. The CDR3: CAIGQGNTGELFF. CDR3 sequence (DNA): TGTGCCATTGGACAGGGGAACACCGGGGAGCTGTTTTTT.

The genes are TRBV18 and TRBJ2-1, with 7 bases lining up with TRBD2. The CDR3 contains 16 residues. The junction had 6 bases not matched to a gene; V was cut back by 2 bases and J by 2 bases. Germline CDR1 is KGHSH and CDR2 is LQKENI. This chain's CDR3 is CASSPKGGETYNEQFF. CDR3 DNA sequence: TGTGCCAGCTCACCAAAGGGAGGGGAGACCTACAATGAGCAGTTCTTC. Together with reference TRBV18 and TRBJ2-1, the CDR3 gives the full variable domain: NAGVMQNPRHLVRRRGQEARLRCSPMKGHSHVYWYRQLPEEGLKFMVYLQKENIIDESGMPKERFSAEFPKEGPSILRIQQVVRGDSAAYFCASSPKGGETYNEQFFGPGTRLTVL.

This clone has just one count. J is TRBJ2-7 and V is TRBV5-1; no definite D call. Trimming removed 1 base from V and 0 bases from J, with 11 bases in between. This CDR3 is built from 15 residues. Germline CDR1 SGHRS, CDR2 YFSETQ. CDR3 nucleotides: TGCGCCAGCAGCTTGACAACACTAAGCTCCTACGAGCAGTACTTC. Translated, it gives CASSLTTLSSYEQYF.

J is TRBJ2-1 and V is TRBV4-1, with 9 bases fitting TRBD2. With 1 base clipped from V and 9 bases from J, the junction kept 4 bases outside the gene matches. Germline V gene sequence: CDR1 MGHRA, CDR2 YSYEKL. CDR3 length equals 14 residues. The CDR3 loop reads CASSQAGLAPEQFF. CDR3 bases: TGCGCCAGCAGCCAAGCGGGACTAGCTCCTGAGCAGTTCTTC.

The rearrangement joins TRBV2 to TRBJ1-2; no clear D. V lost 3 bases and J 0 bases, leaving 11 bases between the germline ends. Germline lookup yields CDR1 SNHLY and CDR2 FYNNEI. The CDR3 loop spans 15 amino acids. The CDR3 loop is CASSDSGSPNYGYTF. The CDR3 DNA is TGTGCCAGCAGTGACTCTGGGAGTCCTAACTATGGCTACACCTTC.

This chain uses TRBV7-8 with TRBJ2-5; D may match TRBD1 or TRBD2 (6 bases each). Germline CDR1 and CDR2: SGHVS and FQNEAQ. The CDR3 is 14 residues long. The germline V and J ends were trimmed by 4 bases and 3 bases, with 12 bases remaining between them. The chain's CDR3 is CASSSRGGEETQYF. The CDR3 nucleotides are TGTGCCAGCAGCTCCAGGGGCGGGGAAGAGACCCAGTACTTC.

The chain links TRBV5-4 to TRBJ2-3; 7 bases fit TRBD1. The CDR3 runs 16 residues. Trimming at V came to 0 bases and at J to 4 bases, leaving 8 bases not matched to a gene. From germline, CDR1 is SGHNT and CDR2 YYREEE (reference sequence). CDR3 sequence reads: CASSLGHRGFADTQYF. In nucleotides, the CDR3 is TGTGCCAGCAGCTTGGGTCACAGGGGTTTCGCAGATACGCAGTATTTT.

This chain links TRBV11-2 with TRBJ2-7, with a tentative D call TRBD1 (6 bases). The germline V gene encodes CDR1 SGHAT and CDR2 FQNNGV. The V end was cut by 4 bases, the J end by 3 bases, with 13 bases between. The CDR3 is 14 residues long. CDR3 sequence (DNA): TGTGCCAGCAGCTCCACAGGGATTTTCTACGAGCAGTACTTC. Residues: CASSSTGIFYEQYF.

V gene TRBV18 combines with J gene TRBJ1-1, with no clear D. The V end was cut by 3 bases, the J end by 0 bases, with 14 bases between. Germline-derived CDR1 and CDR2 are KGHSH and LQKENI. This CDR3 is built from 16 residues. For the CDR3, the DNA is TGTGCCAGCTCACCTAACGACGTGGGTATGAACACTGAAGCTTTCTTT. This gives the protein CASSPNDVGMNTEAFF.